The T cell receptor beta chain under discussion was sequenced for a study of coeliac disease. Study-level results: Active celiac intraepithelial and lamina propria samples had lower TRB and TRG clonality than control samples.

The CDR3 has 12 residues. Germline V CDR1 and CDR2: LNHDA, SQIVND (reference sequence). V dropped 9 bases and J dropped 8 bases, with 14 bases sitting between them. Details on this clone: The target antigen is unknown.

Profiling relied on immunoSEQ multiplex PCR, and the TCRdb table lists in-frame clones only, not all of them. The table has just over 7,000 clones, around 63% seen once. The TCR comes from a woman aged 55-70 years with active celiac disease. This sequence joins TRBV19 and TRBJ1-3; no clear D. Sequencing used lamina propria lymphocytes from the gut. As DNA, the CDR3 is TGTGCCAGATACAAACCCGGAGACACCATATATTTT. This codes for CARYKPGDTIYF.